A single sample is the source of the 12 T cell receptor beta chains below, sequenced in a study of cytomegalovirus exposure and HLA in healthy donors. The PCR employed 60 Vbeta primers together with 13 Jbeta primers. Method: immunoSEQ multiplex PCR; TCRdb's copy keeps in-frame clones and lacks some. Of around 100,000 clones listed, around four fifths are singletons. Sequencing used PBMCs. The receptors stem from a male donor in good health and CMV-seropositive.

This clone was counted a few times. The V and J genes are TRBV6-1 and TRBJ1-2; the match to TRBD1 covers 10 bases. Germline V gene lookup returns CDR1 MNHNS and CDR2 SASEGT. The CDR3 length is 15 residues. V dropped 7 bases and J dropped 3; count of bases not matched to a gene: 8. The DNA of the CDR3 is TGTGCCAGCACCCGGGACAGGGGAGGCGACTATGGCTACACCTTC. Its translation: CASTRDRGGDYGYTF.

The genes are TRBV19 and TRBJ2-4; 8 positions agree with TRBD1. The CDR3 totals 17 residues. Trimming cost V 3 bases and J 3 bases; bases outside gene matches: 10. Per germline, CDR1 LNHDA and CDR2 SQIVND (reference sequence). The CDR3 protein is CASSIGRGRSGKNIQYF. The CDR3 DNA follows: TGTGCCAGTAGTATTGGCAGGGGGCGCTCAGGCAAAAACATTCAGTACTTC.

This chain uses TRBV25-1 with TRBJ2-2; the D gene is possibly TRBD1 (6 bases). The germline V and J ends were trimmed by 4 bases and 4 bases, with 16 bases remaining between them. This CDR3 is built from 16 residues. Germline-derived CDR1 and CDR2 are MGHDK and SYGVNS. Written as DNA, the CDR3 is TGTGCCAGCAGTGCTCTCGGGGTAGGGGGCACCGGGGAGCTGTTTTTT. It is translated as CASSALGVGGTGELFF.

CDR3 nucleotide sequence: TGTGCCAGCAGTCCCCTTACAGGGGGCCAAAGCAATCAGCCCCAGCATTTT. Encoded protein: CASSPLTGGQSNQPQHF. The chain is built from TRBV28 and TRBJ1-5; 9 bases align to TRBD1. The CDR3 contains 17 residues. J lost 1 base, V lost 5 bases, and 9 bases had no gene match. Germline V gene data show CDR1 as MDHEN and CDR2 as SYDVKM.

The rearrangement links TRBV28 to TRBJ2-7; no clear D. The CDR3 totals 14 residues. The V and J ends lost 2 bases and 2 bases respectively, with 10 bases between them. Germline assignment: CDR1 MDHEN and CDR2 SYDVKM. CDR3 coding DNA: TGTGCCAGCAGTTTAACCCCGGTTACCTACGAGCAGTACTTC. Its protein product is CASSLTPVTYEQYF.

V and J are TRBV4-1 and TRBJ2-3; TRBD1 aligns across 9 bases. CDR3 length: 16 residues. J gave up 5 bases and V 1 base, and 7 bases lay outside the gene matches. Per germline, CDR1 MGHRA and CDR2 YSYEKL. The CDR3 DNA is TGCGCCAGCAGCCAAGCAGCGGGACAGGGCTTAGATACGCAGTATTTT. It yields the protein CASSQAAGQGLDTQYF.

This clone appeared once. The rearrangement joins TRBV10-1 to TRBJ2-4, with 7 bases lining up with TRBD2. Germline V gene lookup returns CDR1 WNHNN and CDR2 SYGVQD (reference sequence). The CDR3 contains 19 residues. Trimming cost V 0 bases and J 0 bases; bases outside gene matches: 11. The CDR3 DNA reads as TGCGCCAGCAGTGAGTCCGGTAGCTGGGGAGGGGTAGCCAAAAACATTCAGTACTTC. Amino acid sequence: CASSESGSWGGVAKNIQYF.

The V and J genes are TRBV18 and TRBJ2-2; 11 nucleotides agree with TRBD1. Trimming took 3 bases from V and 6 from J; bases not matched to a gene: 3. Germline CDR1 KGHSH, CDR2 LQKENI. This CDR3 spans 15 amino acids. The CDR3 DNA reads as TGTGCCAGCTCACCGGGACAGGGGGATTCCGGGGAGCTGTTTTTT. It encodes CASSPGQGDSGELFF.

V usage is TRBV5-5 and J usage is TRBJ2-1; D gene uncertain. Germline lookup yields CDR1 SGHKS and CDR2 YYEKEE (reference sequence). The germline V and J ends were trimmed by 1 base and 0 bases, with 8 bases remaining between them. The CDR3 is 15 amino acids. CDR3 DNA sequence: TGTGCCAGCAGCTTGCTGGCGGCCTCCTACAATGAGCAGTTCTTC. It is translated as CASSLLAASYNEQFF.

The CDR3 here is CASSFLSPRILSYEQYF. In DNA, the CDR3 is TGTGCCAGCAGCTTTCTATCCCCAAGAATACTCTCCTACGAGCAGTACTTC. This chain joins TRBV11-2 and TRBJ2-7; D is ambiguous. The ends were cut back, 3 bases at V and 0 bases at J, with 18 bases in the middle. This CDR3 contains 17 residues. Germline CDR1 and CDR2: SGHAT and FQNNGV.

The V gene is TRBV30, the J gene TRBJ2-5, with unresolved D. CDR1 is GTSNPN and CDR2 is SVGIG in the germline V gene (reference sequence). Between the trimmed V and J ends, which lost 1 base and 3 bases, there was a span of 3 bases. The length of the CDR3 is 11 residues. The CDR3: CAWSAKETQYF. CDR3 nucleotides: TGTGCCTGGAGTGCTAAAGAGACCCAGTACTTC. The whole variable domain, filled in from reference TRBV30 and TRBJ2-5, reads SQTIHQWPATLVQPVGSPLSLECTVEGTSNPNLYWYRQAAGRGLQLLFYSVGIGQISSEVPQNLSASRPQDRQFILSSKKLLLSDSGFYLCAWSAKETQYFGPGTRLLVL.

The chain recombines TRBV28 with TRBJ1-2; D uncertain. CDR3 length equals 15 residues. The V gene's germline CDR1 is MDHEN and CDR2 SYDVKM. Trimming cost V 4 bases and J 5 bases, with 17 bases left between them. The CDR3 protein is CASSSPSQALYGYTF. As DNA, the CDR3 is TGTGCCAGCAGTTCCCCCTCTCAGGCTTTATATGGCTACACCTTC.